Here is one TCR beta chain with its context. One end of the junction does not line up with germline, which may come from a read error. The data derive from a study of long-term antiretroviral therapy in people with HIV. Germline CDR1 reads MNHNY; CDR2 reads SVGAGI (reference sequence). This CDR3 region has 12 residues. The content of samples before DNA extraction was about 0.95-10 million cryopreserved PBMC. Version v3.0 of the immunoSEQ assay was performed at survey level. Clones were sequenced by immunoSEQ multiplex PCR, and TCRdb holds only the in-frame ones, with some missing. The sample has 25,000 to 35,000 clones, 75% to 85% seen once.

The source was unsorted PBMCs, collected 0.3 years after starting antiretroviral therapy. This chain uses TRBV6-6 with TRBJ1-4; D is ambiguous. The sequence was obtained from a man aged 40-50 years with HIV. The CDR3 coding sequence is TGTGCCAGCAGTTCGGACGTGACATCGTTTAGGTTT. It specifies CASSSDVTSFRF.